This T cell receptor (beta chain) was documented in a study of metastatic and nonmetastatic thyroid tumors. Study at large: Comparison of repertoires was carried out across blood and tumor or nodule tissue from malignant and benign thyroid patients. Study results and caveats: A significant increase in TCR beta diversity was reportedly seen in malignant thyroid tumors relative to benign nodules, in blood and tumor.

Per the germline V gene, CDR1 is KGHDR and CDR2 is SFDVKD. The CDR3 has 15 amino acids. This clone was observed a few times. The antigen is undetermined. Sequence at one end of the junction differs from germline and may be a read error. TCRdb used MiXCR to call clones anew from the PCR reads. The top ten hold under 8.5% of the sample, which has 30,000 to 35,000 clones, under 20% seen once. No treatment of any kind had been given to any patient before thyroid surgery. The clonotype comes from a female donor with papillary thyroid cancer or a benign thyroid nodule (not recorded which). Some clones in this sample may be carry-over from other donors' samples. Input material: blood. The V and J genes are TRBV24-1 and TRBJ2-1; perhaps TRBD2 as D (5 bases). CDR3 sequence: CVTSDRLAVGDEQFF. The CDR3 coding sequence is TGTGTCACCAGTGATCGGCTAGCTGTCGGGGATGAGCAGTTCTTC.